In its sample, the clone carrying this T cell receptor (beta chain) was seen a few times. This specimen belongs to a study of patients and donors after allogeneic stem cell transplantation. Using its own MiXCR run on the RT-PCR reads, TCRdb lists one record per CDR3 protein. The data contain about 150,000 distinct CDR3 sequences, roughly 22% of them singletons. V shed 4 bases and J shed 2 bases, with 7 bases lying between them. The germline CDR1 and CDR2 sequences are SGHRS and YFSETQ. This CDR3 has 12 residues. V usage is TRBV5-1 and J usage is TRBJ2-7; the D is unclear. This receptor was taken from a human donor who was either an allogeneic HSCT recipient or a stem cell or donor lymphocyte infusion donor (not recorded which). It is not recorded whose cells these are; they may come from a transplant donor. Sequencing used blood, either unsorted or a sorted T cell fraction (not recorded which). The CDR3 loop is CASSVLPYEQYF. In DNA form, the CDR3 reads TGCGCCAGCAGCGTGCTCCCCTACGAGCAGTACTTC. Drawing the rest from reference TRBV5-1 and TRBJ2-7, the complete variable domain is KAGVTQTPRYLIKTRGQQVTLSCSPISGHRSVSWYQQTPGQGLQFLFEYFSETQRNKGNFPGRFSGRQFSNSRSEMNVSTLELGDSALYLCASSVLPYEQYFGPGTRLTVT.